This T cell receptor (beta chain) was identified during a study of shared clonotypes between healthy human individuals. CDR3 length: 14 residues. Germline V gives CDR1 SGHTA, CDR2 FQGNSA. V was trimmed by 5 bases and J by 4 bases, leaving 9 bases between them. The assay was immunoSEQ multiplex PCR, and TCRdb's table has in-frame clones only and misses some. The sample has some 2,100,000 clones; approximately 94% are singletons. This sequence originates from a man younger than 35 in good health. Sequencing used naive CD4+ T cells sorted from blood. Subset given: CD45RA+ positively selected. The chain links TRBV7-2 to TRBJ1-6; tentatively, D is TRBD1 (5 bases). The CDR3 here is CASSVGGYNSPLHF. CDR3 in DNA: TGTGCCAGCAGCGTGGGGGGTTATAATTCACCCCTCCACTTT.